This T cell receptor (beta chain) comes out of a study of blood T cells in healthy people across ages. This clonotype was detected only a few times. V shed 0 bases and J 4 bases; nucleotides not matched to a gene: 3. This CDR3 is 16 amino acids long. The germline V gene has CDR1 PRHDT and CDR2 FYEKMQ (reference sequence). Primers used in a second PCR of about 6 to 12 cycles were a sample-barcoded 5' primer and a J-beta primer mix. Samples each returned at least 3 million CDR3-containing paired-end reads. Each CDR3 protein gets one entry after TCRdb re-called the 5' RACE reads with MiXCR. The data hold approximately 800,000 distinct CDR3 sequences, with approximately 60% observed a single time.

The sequence was obtained from a middle-aged man in good health. The rearrangement links TRBV13 to TRBJ1-6; TRBD1 aligns across 7 bases. Sequenced sample: blood. As DNA, the CDR3 is TGTGCCAGCAGCTTAGGACCGGGACAGTATAATTCACCCCTCCACTTT. It codes for CASSLGPGQYNSPLHF. The whole variable domain, remainder taken from reference TRBV13 and TRBJ1-6, is AAGVIQSPRHLIKEKRETATLKCYPIPRHDTVYWYQQGPGQDPQFLISFYEKMQSDKGSIPDRFSAQQFSDYHSELNMSSLELGDSALYFCASSLGPGQYNSPLHFGNGTRLTVT.